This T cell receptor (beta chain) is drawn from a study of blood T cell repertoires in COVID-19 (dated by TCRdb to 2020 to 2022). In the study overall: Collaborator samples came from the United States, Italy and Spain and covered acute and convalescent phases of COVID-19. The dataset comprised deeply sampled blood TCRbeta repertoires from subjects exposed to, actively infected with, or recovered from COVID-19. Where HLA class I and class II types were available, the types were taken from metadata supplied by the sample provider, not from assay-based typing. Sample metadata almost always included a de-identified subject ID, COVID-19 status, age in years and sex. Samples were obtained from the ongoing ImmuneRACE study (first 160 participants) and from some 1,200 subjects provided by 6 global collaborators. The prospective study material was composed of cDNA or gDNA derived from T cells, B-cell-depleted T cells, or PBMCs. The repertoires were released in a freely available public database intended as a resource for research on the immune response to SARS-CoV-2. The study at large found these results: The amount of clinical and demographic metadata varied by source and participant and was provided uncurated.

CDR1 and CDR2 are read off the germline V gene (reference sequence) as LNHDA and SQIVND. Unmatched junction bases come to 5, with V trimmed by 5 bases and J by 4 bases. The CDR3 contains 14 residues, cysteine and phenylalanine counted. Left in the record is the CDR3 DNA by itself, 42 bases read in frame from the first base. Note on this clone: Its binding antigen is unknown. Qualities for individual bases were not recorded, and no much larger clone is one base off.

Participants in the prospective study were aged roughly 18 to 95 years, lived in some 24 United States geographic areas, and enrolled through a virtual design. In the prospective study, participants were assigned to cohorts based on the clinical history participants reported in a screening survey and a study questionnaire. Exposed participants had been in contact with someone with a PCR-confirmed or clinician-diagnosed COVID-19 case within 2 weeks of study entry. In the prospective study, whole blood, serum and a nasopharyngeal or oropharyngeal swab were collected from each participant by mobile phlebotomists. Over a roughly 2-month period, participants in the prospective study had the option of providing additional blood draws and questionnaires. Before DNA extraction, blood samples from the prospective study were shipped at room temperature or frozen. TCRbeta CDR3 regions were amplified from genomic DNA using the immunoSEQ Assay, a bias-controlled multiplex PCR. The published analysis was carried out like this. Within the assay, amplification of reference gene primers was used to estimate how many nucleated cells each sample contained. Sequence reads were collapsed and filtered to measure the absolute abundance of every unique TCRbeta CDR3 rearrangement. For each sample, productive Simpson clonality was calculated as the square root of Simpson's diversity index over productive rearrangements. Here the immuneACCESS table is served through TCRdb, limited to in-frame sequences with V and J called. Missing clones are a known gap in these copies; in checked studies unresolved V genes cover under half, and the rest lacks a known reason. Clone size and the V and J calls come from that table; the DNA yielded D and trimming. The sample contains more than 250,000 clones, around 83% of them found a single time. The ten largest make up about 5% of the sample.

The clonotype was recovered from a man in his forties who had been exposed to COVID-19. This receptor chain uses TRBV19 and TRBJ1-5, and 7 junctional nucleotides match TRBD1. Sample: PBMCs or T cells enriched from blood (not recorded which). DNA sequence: TGTGCCAGTAGTCTACGGACAGGTAATCAGCCCCAGCATTTT. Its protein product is CASSLRTGNQPQHF.